This is a list of T cell receptor beta chains from one sample in a study of glioma-infiltrating T cells. TCRdb re-analysed the multiplex PCR reads in MiXCR, keeping a single row per CDR3 protein. This repertoire shows 400,000 or so distinct CDR3 sequences, roughly two fifths found once; its top ten account for approximately 12%. Sequences were obtained from glioma tissue, nonneoplastic brain tissue, or PBMCs (not recorded which). These TCRs come from a human donor with low-grade glioma or glioblastoma, undergoing nonglioma brain surgery, or in good health (not recorded which). The CDR3 runs from the conserved cysteine through the conserved F or W. The D gene is left open where the match is weak. Clone sizes are given selectively: once, few, many, or a class where the clone is expanded.

D,size,J,V,CDR3,DNA
NA,many,TRBJ2-7,TRBV4-3,CASSQVARGGYEQYF,TGCGCCAGCAGCCAAGTGGCGAGGGGCGGCTACGAGCAGTACTTC
NA,few,TRBJ2-1,TRBV6-1,CASSIPTGRYMNEQFF,TGTGCCAGCAGTATCCCGACAGGGAGGTACATGAATGAGCAGTTCTTC
NA,few,TRBJ1-5,TRBV12-3/TRBV12-4,CASTLNSNQPQHF,TGTGCCAGCACCCTTAACTCGAATCAGCCCCAGCATTTT
TRBD2,NA,TRBJ2-3,TRBV28,CASSFQAGGTDTQYF,TGTGCCAGCAGTTTTCAGGCGGGGGGCACAGATACGCAGTATTTT
TRBD2,few,TRBJ2-5,TRBV6-2/TRBV6-3,CASSYETSGRADQETQYF,TGTGCCAGCAGTTACGAGACTAGCGGGAGGGCCGATCAAGAGACCCAGTACTTC
TRBD2,few,TRBJ2-7,TRBV28,CASSPYSSGSFHEQYF,TGTGCCAGCAGCCCTTATAGTAGCGGGAGTTTCCACGAGCAGTACTTC
NA,medium-sized,TRBJ1-5,TRBV6-5,CASSYFRNQPQHF,TGTGCCAGCAGTTACTTTAGAAATCAGCCCCAGCATTTT
NA,few,TRBJ2-6,TRBV6-6,CATRVGTKSGANVLTF,TGTGCCACTAGGGTCGGGACAAAGTCTGGGGCCAACGTCCTGACTTTC
TRBD1,NA,TRBJ1-2,TRBV7-2,CASSSTGTGSAYGYTF,TGTGCCAGCAGCTCAACCGGGACAGGGAGTGCCTATGGCTACACCTTC
TRBD1,many,TRBJ2-1,TRBV6-1,CASRNPGGQGEFF,TGTGCCAGCAGGAACCCGGGGGGACAGGGGGAGTTCTTC
NA,many,TRBJ2-7,TRBV20-1,CSASRQGSSYEQYF,TGCAGTGCTAGTCGGCAGGGGAGCTCCTACGAGCAGTACTTC
NA,many,TRBJ2-1,TRBV29-1,CSVRAGQSYNEQFF,TGCAGCGTCCGTGCGGGACAGAGCTACAATGAGCAGTTCTTC
NA,NA,TRBJ1-6,TRBV2,CASSQSSSYNSPLHF,TGTGCCAGCAGCCAGTCCAGCTCCTATAATTCACCCCTCCACTTT
NA,NA,TRBJ2-1,TRBV11-2,CASTRPGTYNEQFF,TGTGCCAGCACCCGGCCGGGTACTTACAATGAGCAGTTCTTC
TRBD2,NA,TRBJ2-1,TRBV4-2,CASSQELAGGREQFF,TGTGCCAGCAGCCAAGAACTAGCGGGAGGGCGGGAGCAGTTCTTC
NA,NA,TRBJ2-3,TRBV6-6,CASSYKGFSTDTQYF,TGTGCCAGCAGTTACAAGGGGTTTAGCACAGATACGCAGTATTTT
NA,NA,TRBJ2-6,TRBV18,CASASGISGANVLTF,TGTGCCAGCGCGTCAGGGATCTCTGGGGCCAACGTCCTGACTTTC
TRBD1,NA,TRBJ2-1,TRBV20-1,CSARDGTGRYNEQFF,TGCAGTGCTAGGGACGGGACAGGACGCTACAATGAGCAGTTCTTC
TRBD1,many,TRBJ1-6,TRBV7-2,CASSLGDRNNSPLHF,TGTGCCAGCAGCTTAGGGGACAGGAACAATTCACCCCTCCACTTT
NA,NA,TRBJ1-1,TRBV20-1,CSARAGDTAAFF,TGCAGTGCCAGGGCAGGGGACACTGCAGCTTTCTTT
NA,many,TRBJ2-1,TRBV28,CASKTLEDEQFF,TGTGCCAGCAAGACTCTAGAGGATGAGCAGTTCTTC
TRBD2,NA,TRBJ2-1,TRBV3-1,CASSRRLAGTVNEQFF,TGTGCCAGCAGCCGCCGACTAGCGGGAACTGTCAATGAGCAGTTCTTC
TRBD2,NA,TRBJ2-3,TRBV5-4,CASSFGLAGRGAVTDTQYF,TGTGCCAGCAGCTTCGGACTAGCGGGAAGAGGGGCAGTAACAGATACGCAGTATTTT
NA,NA,TRBJ2-5,TRBV10-3,CAISESIAMGARYF,TGTGCCATCAGTGAGTCGATCGCGATGGGGGCCCGGTACTTC
NA,NA,TRBJ2-7,TRBV6-2/TRBV6-3,CASSGAGPTYEQYF,TGTGCCAGCAGCGGGGCAGGGCCCACCTACGAGCAGTACTTC
TRBD1,once,TRBJ2-7,TRBV29-1,CSVGTGVYEQYF,TGCAGTGTAGGGACAGGGGTCTACGAGCAGTACTTC
TRBD2,NA,TRBJ2-1,TRBV7-2,CASSPGLAAGTGNEQFF,TGTGCCAGCAGCCCCGGACTAGCGGCAGGGACGGGAAATGAGCAGTTCTTC
NA,few,TRBJ2-1,TRBV5-4,CASSSYLSSSTNEQFF,TGTGCCAGCAGCTCCTACCTATCGAGTAGCACGAATGAGCAGTTCTTC
NA,many,TRBJ2-7,TRBV6-1,CASSVGYSYEQYF,TGTGCCAGCAGTGTTGGGTACTCCTACGAGCAGTACTTC
NA,NA,TRBJ1-6,TRBV4-1,CASSQDPPRDYNSPLHF,TGCGCCAGCAGCCAAGATCCCCCCAGGGATTATAATTCACCCCTCCACTTT
NA,NA,TRBJ1-5,TRBV12-3/TRBV12-4,CASSSPWANHPQHF,TGTGCCAGCAGTTCCCCGTGGGCTAATCATCCCCAGCATTTT
NA,few,TRBJ1-6,TRBV20-1,CSAETGRSYNSPLHF,TGCAGTGCTGAAACAGGGAGATCCTATAATTCACCCCTCCACTTT
NA,few,TRBJ1-5,TRBV4-3,CASSQDPENQPQHF,TGCGCCAGCAGCCAAGACCCGGAGAATCAGCCCCAGCATTTT
TRBD2,NA,TRBJ2-3,TRBV11-2,CASSSPPGLVSTDTQYF,TGTGCCAGCAGCTCGCCACCGGGACTAGTTAGCACAGATACGCAGTATTTT
TRBD2,few,TRBJ2-5,TRBV7-2,CASSSVSGSLETQYF,TGTGCCAGCAGCTCCGTCAGCGGGAGCTTAGAGACCCAGTACTTC
NA,NA,TRBJ2-2,TRBV4-1,CASSQGFVGTNTGEPFF,TGCGCCAGCAGCCAAGGTTTTGTCGGGACGAACACCGGGGAGCCGTTTTTT
TRBD1,NA,TRBJ1-1,TRBV5-4,CASSTRTGSTEAFF,TGTGCCAGCAGCACCAGGACAGGGAGCACTGAAGCTTTCTTT
NA,many,TRBJ1-1,TRBV25-1,CASSEGGRPEAFF,TGTGCCAGCAGTGAGGGGGGGAGGCCTGAAGCTTTCTTT
NA,many,TRBJ1-1,TRBV15,CATSRDTEAFF,TGTGCCACCAGCAGAGACACTGAAGCTTTCTTT
NA,many,TRBJ2-7,TRBV7-9,CASSLAENGYSYEQYF,TGTGCCAGCAGCTTAGCTGAGAACGGTTACTCCTACGAGCAGTACTTC
TRBD1,NA,TRBJ1-1,TRBV7-2,CASSTTWTGTEAFF,TGTGCCAGCAGCACGACCTGGACAGGCACTGAAGCTTTCTTT